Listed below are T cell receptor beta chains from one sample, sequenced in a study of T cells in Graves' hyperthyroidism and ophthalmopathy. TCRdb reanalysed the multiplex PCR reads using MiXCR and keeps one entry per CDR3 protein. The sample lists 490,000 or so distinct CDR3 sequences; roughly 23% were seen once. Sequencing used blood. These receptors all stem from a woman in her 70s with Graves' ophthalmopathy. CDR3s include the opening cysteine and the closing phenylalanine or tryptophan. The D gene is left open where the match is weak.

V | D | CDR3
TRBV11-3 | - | CASSFSKPGLQETQYF
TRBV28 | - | CASSPSPPYEQYF
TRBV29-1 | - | CSVKGQRSTDTQYF
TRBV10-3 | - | CATYSRDTTSYEQYF
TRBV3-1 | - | CASSQDSGNQPQHF
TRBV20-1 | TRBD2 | CSASEGLAGGPGTGELFF
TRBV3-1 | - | CASSPLLGKAKNIQYF
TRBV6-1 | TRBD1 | CATGTGGETQHF
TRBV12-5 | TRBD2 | CASGSGTSGPTDTQYF
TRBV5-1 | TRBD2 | CASSLAASGGLGELFF
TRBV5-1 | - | CASSLDAGYTDTQYF
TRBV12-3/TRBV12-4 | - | CASSPRQVANTEAFF
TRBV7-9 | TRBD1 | CASRADRALSGNTIYF
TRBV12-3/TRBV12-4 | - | CASSFPGLAGVGRGTREFF
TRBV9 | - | CASSVGGGPNEKLFF
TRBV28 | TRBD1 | CASSESTGDNYGYTF
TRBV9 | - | CASSAQEVTQYF
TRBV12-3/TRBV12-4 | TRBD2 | CASSLVLAGGALYNEQFF
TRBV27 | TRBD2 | CASSALAGDGEQYF
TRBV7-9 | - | CASSLAGGAEAFF
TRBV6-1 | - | CASSSGNVENEKLFF
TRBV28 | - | CASRSGLGQPQHF
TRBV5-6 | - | CASSLGGSGAQHF
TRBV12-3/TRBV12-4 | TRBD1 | CASARDSLTEAFF
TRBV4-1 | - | CASSRNQIENGELFF
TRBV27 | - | CASSLYFMAGVATQYF
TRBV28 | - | CASRNLGNTQYF
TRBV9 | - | CASSAFRGTQSGEQFF
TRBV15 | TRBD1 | CATHPEGTGGFSGELFF